This TCR beta chain emerged from a study of beta chain features in type 1 diabetes. Study-wide background: Age, gender and cell yields were alike across patients and healthy donors. Study conclusions and caveats: In all four CD4+ subsets, TCRB CDR3 length was significantly, moderately reduced in type 1 diabetes. VDJ junctions from patients with type 1 diabetes contained fewer insertions and more deletions. Short templates might get an advantage during PCR, and this would be equal in patients and controls.

V lost 6 bases to trimming and J lost 4 bases, with 13 bases between them. Germline loops: CDR1 KGHSH, CDR2 LQKENI. The CDR3 has 13 amino acids. As every portion of the isolated RNA was reverse transcribed, the sequencing read expressed TCRB transcripts. Some clones are missing from TCRdb's copy, which holds only in-frame ones; the method was immunoSEQ multiplex PCR. The data show 120,000 or so clones, roughly 17% seen once. Points on this clone: Its target is unknown.

This receptor was identified in a man between 18 and 29 years old with type 1 diabetes. The genes are TRBV18 and TRBJ2-7, with D perhaps TRBD2 (5 bases). The sample comprised central memory CD4+ T cells from blood. CDR3 amino acids: CASSPTRGYEQYF. Here the CDR3 DNA reads TGTGCCAGCTCCCCTACTCGGGGATACGAGCAGTACTTC.